These 28 T cell receptor beta chains came from one sample sequenced in a study of graft-versus-host responses after intestinal transplantation. Clones were sequenced by immunoSEQ multiplex PCR, and TCRdb holds only the in-frame ones, with some missing. The sample has around 30,000 clones, approximately 80% seen once; the top ten hold 2.5% to 3.5%. Both intraepithelial and lamina propria lymphocytes were released by processing graft tissue. The specimen comprised ileum tissue, sampled 98 days after intestinal transplantation. These receptors originate from a human patient who received an intestinal transplant, so some T cells may come from the graft donor.

The V and J genes are TRBV7-8 and TRBJ1-5, with a tentative D call TRBD1 (6 bases). The CDR3 runs to 15 residues. Germline V gene lookup returns CDR1 SGHVS and CDR2 FQNEAQ. V dropped 1 base and J dropped 5 bases, with 12 bases sitting between them. The CDR3 protein is CASSLDRASHQPQHF. CDR3 coding DNA: TGTGCCAGCAGCTTAGACAGGGCGAGTCATCAGCCCCAGCATTTT. The whole variable domain, filled in from reference TRBV7-8 and TRBJ1-5, reads GAGVSQSPRYKVAKRGQDVALRCDPISGHVSLFWYQQALGQGPEFLTYFQNEAQLDKSGLPSDRFFAERPEGSVSTLKIQRTQQEDSAVYLCASSLDRASHQPQHFGDGTRLSIL.

The gene calls are TRBV5-5 and TRBJ1-3; possibly TRBD1 for D (6 bases). Trimming shortened V by 0 bases and J by 3 bases, and 13 bases separated the two germline ends. CDR1 and CDR2 (germline): SGHKS, YYEKEE (reference sequence). CDR3 length: 16 residues. Here the CDR3 DNA reads TGTGCCAGCAGCTTGGCGGCAGGGGTTGGTGGAAACACCATATATTTT. It codes for CASSLAAGVGGNTIYF.

This clone was seen only a few times. The chain has TRBV4-1 and TRBJ2-7; D unclear. V lost 0 bases to trimming and J lost 6 bases, with 6 bases between them. Germline V CDR1 and CDR2: MGHRA, YSYEKL. The CDR3 has 12 amino acids. In nucleotides, the CDR3 is TGCGCCAGCAGCCAAGATCGGGTCGAGCAGTACTTC. Residues: CASSQDRVEQYF.

In this sample, this clone turned up once. The rearrangement joins TRBV27 to TRBJ2-7; 7 bases are a match to TRBD2. The length of the CDR3 is 14 residues. V shed 3 bases and J 7 bases; nucleotides not matched to a gene: 9. Germline CDR1 and CDR2: MNHEY and SMNVEV (reference sequence). CDR3 residues: CASSLGGGSGEQYF. DNA for the CDR3: TGTGCCAGCAGTTTGGGGGGAGGGTCAGGGGAGCAGTACTTC.

The chain is built from TRBV7-9 and TRBJ1-2; 8 bases match TRBD1. The CDR3 contains 14 residues. Unmatched junction bases numbered 15, after V lost 5 bases and J lost 13 bases. CDR1 and CDR2 from the germline V gene are SEHNR and FQNEAQ (reference sequence). The CDR3 reads CASSPGQGPTRSTF. The CDR3 bases are TGTGCCAGCAGCCCTGGACAGGGCCCGACGAGATCCACCTTC. The full variable domain, in which reference TRBV7-9 and TRBJ1-2 provide the parts outside the CDR3, is DTGVSQNPRHKITKRGQNVTFRCDPISEHNRLYWYRQTLGQGPEFLTYFQNEAQLEKSRLLSDRFSAERPKGSFSTLEIQRTEQGDSAMYLCASSPGQGPTRSTFGSGTRLTVV.

The chain has TRBV2 and TRBJ1-2; 7 nucleotides match TRBD1. Germline V CDR1 and CDR2: SNHLY, FYNNEI. J gave up 3 bases and V 8 bases, and 9 bases lay outside the gene matches. The CDR3 has 14 residues. CDR3 residues: CASVPRQGDYGYTF. As DNA, the CDR3 is TGTGCCAGCGTCCCGAGACAGGGCGACTATGGCTACACCTTC.

The rearrangement uses TRBV19 and TRBJ1-1; D perhaps matches TRBD1 (5 bases). V was pared by 7 bases and J by 4 bases, with 13 bases between. The CDR3 runs 13 residues. Germline-derived CDR1 and CDR2 are LNHDA and SQIVND (reference sequence). The CDR3 region is CASTSSGGTEAFF. Here the CDR3 DNA reads TGTGCCAGTACCTCCAGTGGGGGCACTGAAGCTTTCTTT.

V and J are TRBV27 and TRBJ1-1; D possibly corresponds to TRBD1 (5 bases). The V gene's germline CDR1 is MNHEY and CDR2 SMNVEV (reference sequence). V dropped 1 base and J dropped 7 bases, with 22 bases sitting between them. The CDR3 totals 17 residues. DNA for the CDR3: TGTGCCAGCAGTTTATTACCGCCATTTGGGGGGGGGAGTGAAGCTTTCTTT. This codes for CASSLLPPFGGGSEAFF.

The chain links TRBV30 to TRBJ2-7, with TRBD2 identical over 12 bases. The germline CDR1 and CDR2 sequences are GTSNPN and SVGIG (reference sequence). V lost 0 bases to trimming and J lost 2 bases; unmatched junction nucleotides: 2. The CDR3 consists of 15 residues. This CDR3 is CAWSVTSGGPYEQYF. The DNA of the CDR3 is TGTGCCTGGAGTGTGACTAGCGGGGGACCCTACGAGCAGTACTTC.

The V and J genes are TRBV30 and TRBJ2-7; D unresolved. V was shortened by 4 bases and J by 0 bases, with 10 bases between the two germline ends. CDR1 is GTSNPN and CDR2 is SVGIG in the germline V gene (reference sequence). This CDR3 comprises 13 residues. CDR3 DNA: TGTGCCTGGACATCAGGCCACTCCTACGAGCAGTACTTC. Its translation: CAWTSGHSYEQYF.

This rearrangement joins TRBV6-1 to TRBJ1-2; D is possibly TRBD1 (5 bases). This CDR3 spans 16 amino acids. CDR1 is MNHNS and CDR2 is SASEGT in the germline V gene. The V gene lost 2 bases and the J gene lost 4 bases, with 17 bases spanning the gap. The CDR3 DNA follows: TGTGCCAGCAGTGAAAGGCGACAGCTTGGAATCTATGGCTACACCTTC. As protein: CASSERRQLGIYGYTF.

This chain links TRBV4-1 with TRBJ1-1; D unclear. This CDR3 has 18 residues. Germline CDR1 is MGHRA and CDR2 is YSYEKL. The V gene lost 1 base and the J gene lost 1 base, with 19 bases spanning the gap. In nucleotides, the CDR3 is TGCGCCAGCAGCCAAGGATGGAATGGCAAGTACAGGAACACTGAAGCTTTCTTT. Translation gives CASSQGWNGKYRNTEAFF.

Notes on this clone: Other DNA sequences in the same sample also yield this CDR3. The chain employs TRBV9 and TRBJ1-5; D not certain. The V gene lost 0 bases and the J gene lost 0 bases, with 4 bases spanning the gap. There are 14 residues in the CDR3. In germline, CDR1 is SGDLS, CDR2 YYNGEE. The CDR3: CASSVGHSNQPQHF. Here the CDR3 DNA reads TGTGCCAGCAGCGTAGGGCATAGCAATCAGCCCCAGCATTTT.

This clone was recorded only once. The CDR3 spells CASEYRVVRYEQYF. CDR3 DNA: TGCGCCAGCGAATACAGGGTAGTAAGGTACGAGCAGTACTTC. The genes are TRBV10-1 and TRBJ2-7; D is perhaps TRBD1 (6 bases). Germline CDR1 reads WNHNN; CDR2 reads SYGVQD (reference sequence). Between the trimmed V and J ends, which lost 8 bases and 4 bases, there was a span of 18 bases. The CDR3 covers 14 residues.

The chain uses TRBV4-1 and TRBJ2-5; D remains ambiguous. The V and J ends lost 4 bases and 5 bases respectively, with 20 bases between them. CDR3 length equals 16 residues. Germline V lookup: CDR1 MGHRA, CDR2 YSYEKL. In nucleotides, the CDR3 is TGCGCCAGCAGCCCTAACCGAGGTCTCGCCGGGGAGACCCAGTACTTC. Translated: CASSPNRGLAGETQYF.

V usage is TRBV11-3 and J usage is TRBJ2-2; D perhaps matches TRBD2 (5 bases). Germline V CDR1 and CDR2: SGHNT, YENEEA. The CDR3 totals 15 residues. Trimming removed 5 bases at V and 6 bases at J, with 16 bases between. Written as DNA, the CDR3 is TGTGCCAGCAGCCCCCCTTTTGGGCGGGCCGGGGAGCTGTTTTTT. Translating gives CASSPPFGRAGELFF.

This rearrangement joins TRBV29-1 to TRBJ2-7; D not certain. This CDR3 has 11 residues. Germline CDR1 SQVTM, CDR2 ANQGSEA. Trimming pared 4 bases from V and 0 bases from J, leaving 4 bases between. CDR3 in DNA: TGCAGCGTTGGGAGCTCCTACGAGCAGTACTTC. Translating gives CSVGSSYEQYF.

CDR3 DNA sequence: TGTGCCAGCAGCACAGGGATAAGCACAGATACGCAGTATTTT. This codes for CASSTGISTDTQYF. The V gene is TRBV9, the J gene TRBJ2-3, with a tentative D call TRBD1 (6 bases). V dropped 4 bases and J dropped 0 bases, with 9 bases sitting between them. The germline V gene has CDR1 SGDLS and CDR2 YYNGEE. This CDR3 is built from 14 residues. Looking up the rest from reference TRBV9 and TRBJ2-3 gives the full variable domain: DSGVTQTPKHLITATGQRVTLRCSPRSGDLSVYWYQQSLDQGLQFLIQYYNGEERAKGNILERFSAQQFPDLHSELNLSSLELGDSALYFCASSTGISTDTQYFGPGTRLTVL.

CDR3 amino acids: CSVPYPGTEAFF. The DNA for the CDR3 is TGCAGCGTGCCCTACCCAGGGACTGAAGCTTTCTTT. The chain recombines TRBV29-1 with TRBJ1-1; tentatively, D is TRBD1 (5 bases). V lost 6 bases, J lost 5 bases, and 13 bases lay in between. This CDR3 is 12 amino acids long. Germline V gives CDR1 SQVTM, CDR2 ANQGSEA.

To note about this clone: The junction differs from germline at one of its ends, possibly a read error. Other DNA variants within this sample encode the same CDR3. The rearrangement joins TRBV19 to TRBJ1-1; D not certain. The CDR3 contains 12 residues. The germline V gene encodes CDR1 LNHDA and CDR2 SQIVND (reference sequence). The CDR3 nucleotides read TGTGCCAGTAGGGACCGGGCCTCTGAAGCTTTTTTT. Translating it yields CASRDRASEAFF. The whole variable domain, filled in from reference TRBV19 and TRBJ1-1, reads DGGITQSPKYLFRKEGQNVTLSCEQNLNHDAMYWYRQDPGQGLRLIYYSQIVNDFQKGDIAEGYSVSREKKESFPLTVTSAQKNPTAFYLCASRDRASEAFFGQGTRLTVV.

The chain is built from TRBV19 and TRBJ1-2, with D unresolved. The CDR3 spans 11 residues. The V end was cut by 1 base, the J end by 8 bases, with 5 bases between. CDR1 is LNHDA and CDR2 is SQIVND in the germline V gene (reference sequence). Here the CDR3 reads CASSIGAGYTF. CDR3 nucleotide sequence: TGTGCCAGTAGTATAGGAGCGGGCTACACCTTC.

V usage is TRBV9 and J usage is TRBJ1-2; 7 nucleotides match TRBD1. V shed 5 bases and J 3 bases; nucleotides not matched to a gene: 4. There are 13 residues in the CDR3. Germline CDR1 SGDLS, CDR2 YYNGEE. DNA of the CDR3: TGTGCCAGCAGTAGCGGACAGGACTATGGCTACACCTTC. Translated: CASSSGQDYGYTF. The full variable domain, with the rest looked up from reference TRBV9 and TRBJ1-2, is DSGVTQTPKHLITATGQRVTLRCSPRSGDLSVYWYQQSLDQGLQFLIQYYNGEERAKGNILERFSAQQFPDLHSELNLSSLELGDSALYFCASSSGQDYGYTFGSGTRLTVV.

The chain uses TRBV28 and TRBJ2-1; 7 bases match TRBD2. The V segment lost 6 bases and the J segment 7 bases; nucleotides outside the gene matches: 6. The germline CDR1 and CDR2 sequences are MDHEN and SYDVKM. The CDR3 length is 13 residues. CDR3 sequence (DNA): TGTGCCAGCAGCCCCTGGACTAGTAATGAGCAGTTCTTC. Translation: CASSPWTSNEQFF.

The rearrangement uses TRBV6-6 and TRBJ1-1; D not resolved. CDR1 is MNHNY, CDR2 SVGAGI, per germline (reference sequence). CDR3 length: 14 residues. The ends were cut back, 4 bases at V and 2 bases at J, with 11 bases in the middle. The DNA for the CDR3 is TGTGCCAGCAGTTCTCACACTAGTAACACTGAAGCTTTCTTT. Protein sequence: CASSSHTSNTEAFF.

This clone was detected a few times. This sequence joins TRBV5-1 and TRBJ1-2; 9 nucleotides align to TRBD1. This CDR3 spans 15 amino acids. Germline V lookup: CDR1 SGHRS, CDR2 YFSETQ. V dropped 3 bases and J dropped 4; count of bases not matched to a gene: 7. The CDR3 spells CASSSDRGTLYGYTF. CDR3 in DNA: TGCGCCAGCAGCTCGGACAGGGGTACCCTCTATGGCTACACCTTC.

This clone has a handful of counts. This chain connects TRBV4-1 to TRBJ1-4; TRBD1 matches 8 bases. The CDR3 loop spans 14 amino acids. V shed 4 bases and J 7 bases; nucleotides not matched to a gene: 5. CDR1 and CDR2 (germline): MGHRA, YSYEKL. DNA of the CDR3: TGCGCCAGCAGCCCGCGGACAGGGCCTGAAAAACTGTTTTTT. Translated, it gives CASSPRTGPEKLFF.

The J gene is TRBJ1-2, the V gene TRBV7-9; 7 nucleotides line up with TRBD1. This CDR3 has 14 residues. V was pared by 5 bases and J by 6 bases, with 9 bases of the junction left unmatched. Germline CDR1 and CDR2: SEHNR and FQNEAQ (reference sequence). This CDR3 reads CASSVIDRAHGYTF. The CDR3 bases are TGTGCCAGCAGCGTAATCGACAGGGCCCATGGCTACACCTTC.

This clone was picked up a small number of times. The chain uses TRBV6-6 and TRBJ2-1; D gene ambiguous. Between the trimmed V and J ends, which lost 6 bases and 2 bases, there was a span of 11 bases. This CDR3 region has 14 residues. The V gene's germline CDR1 is MNHNY and CDR2 SVGAGI (reference sequence). The CDR3 sequence: CASSPRTPYNEQFF. CDR3 sequence (DNA): TGTGCCAGCAGCCCCAGGACCCCCTACAATGAGCAGTTCTTC.